This TCR beta chain was profiled in a study of T cells after posttransplantation cyclophosphamide. Methotrexate plus calcineurin inhibitor accompanied controls' myeloablative marrow transplants; sampling was 1 year later. In its sample, this clone was seen once. Its antigen is unidentified. Study-wide points: Blood and skin or GI T cell repertoires showed limited TRB overlap. TRB clonality was highly associated with recipient CMV seropositivity and reactivation. Later post-transplant blood repertoires were often dominated by donor CD8+ memory clones.

The repertoire was sequenced with immunoSEQ multiplex PCR; TCRdb's copy has only in-frame clones and lacks some. The sample consists of more than 15,000 clones, roughly 80% of them appearing once. CDR1 is SGHRS, CDR2 YFSETQ, per germline. V was cut by 5 bases and J by 2 bases, with 10 bases left in between. CDR3 size: 13 residues. Sequencing used PBMCs, obtained approximately 370 days after allogeneic stem cell transplant with calcineurin inhibitor and methotrexate. This TCR derives from a male patient aged 18 to 35 who received an allogeneic stem cell transplant from a related donor, was CMV-positive, and had no GVHD. Some T cells may originate from the graft donor. The chain is built from TRBV5-1 and TRBJ2-5; a weak D match, TRBD2 (6 bases). The CDR3 is CASRWDFQETQYF. DNA of the CDR3: TGCGCCAGCAGATGGGACTTTCAAGAGACCCAGTACTTC.